One T cell receptor (beta chain) is described in this entry. Its antigen specificity is not known. No clone much larger than this one lies a single base away; base qualities are absent. These data come from a study of shared clonotypes between healthy human individuals (dated by TCRdb to 2020 to 2022). About the study as a whole: The cohort comprised two women and a few men aged 18 to 49 years. For each donor, CD4 naive and CD4 memory were each run on three plates, CD8 naive on two plates, and CD8 memory on one plate. Leukapheresis yielded between about 0.9 and 9 billion PBMCs per donor. To increase sequencing depth and limit assay-specific biases, different laboratories used diverse techniques to prepare libraries and sequence TCR repertoires. The study deeply sequenced blood TCR repertoires of roughly five healthy adults to estimate repertoire size and the extent of clonotype sharing between individuals. Here is what the overall study found, with its caveats: Naive subsets generally had larger estimated clonotype richness than memory subsets. Sampling was limited to blood, and TCR repertoires in tissue likely differ from TCR repertoires in blood. Sharing across a few donors was observed for approximately 4.6% of naive CD4, less than 4% of naive CD8, over 2% of memory CD4, and 0.4% of memory CD8 clonotypes. Based on pairwise subsampling, the degree of clonotype sharing among donors was expected to be affected by sequencing depth. Rarefaction of sorted-subset datasets indicated incomplete sequencing despite the large sequencing depth. The genetic and exposure-history diversity represented was limited by the small number of donors. Compared with non-shared clonotypes, clonotypes shared by all four sorted-subset donors had higher generation probabilities.

Using the deep immunoSEQ assay, multiplex PCR amplified TCR CDR3 regions from genomic DNA. For each cell subset, the extracted genomic DNA was distributed evenly across all wells of several immunoSEQ 96-well plates, and each plate served as one replicate. For sorted subsets, approximately 210 ng genomic DNA, equal to tens of thousands of T cell genomes, was loaded into each replicate PCR. The purified libraries were quantified using a Qubit 3.0 fluorometer, sized with a Bioanalyzer 2100, and then quantified again using the KAPA Library Quantification kit. A separate single-read 150-cycle Illumina NextSeq 550 flow cell was used to sequence each immunoSEQ 96-well plate. On the study's bioinformatics: Because the immunoSEQ output included only junctional sequences and no quality scores, the filtering could not be the same as the filtering used for full-length reads. Sequences were annotated with PyIR, a Python wrapper for IgBLAST v1.9, and V/J genes and CDR3 were assigned using IMGT germline references. Reads were removed for weak V/J assignments (E-value above 1e-6), missing CDR3, stop codons, out-of-frame junctions, or ambiguous translated residues. V3J clonotypes were defined by identical inferred V gene, J gene, and CDR3 amino acid sequence. The percentage overlap between two repertoires was calculated by dividing the number of shared unique clonotypes by the size of the smaller repertoire. RTK rarefaction, the Chao1 estimator, and Recon v2.1 estimates of unobserved clonotypes were used to assess repertoire richness. OLGA was used to compute generation probabilities for all TCRbeta clonotypes that the gDNA method yielded from a few donors. The clones in this table, taken by TCRdb from immuneACCESS, are in-frame only. Not every clone is retained; where verified, under half of the shortfall comes from an unresolved V gene, and the cause of the rest is unknown. That table gives V, J and clone size, and the DNA gave D and trimming. The sample table holds approximately 2.3 million clones, of which over 90% were seen once. The top ten clonotypes cover about 0.39% of the sample.

The donors were healthy, HIV-negative adults who had no recently reported acute infections or vaccinations. All donors were Caucasian adults living in Nashville, Tennessee, USA. CD4+ T cells were enriched through magnetic negative selection, after which naive cells were positively selected on CD45RA and the remaining negative fraction served as the memory subset. After blood collection by leukapheresis, PBMCs were isolated using Ficoll-Histopaque density gradient centrifugation and then cryopreserved in the vapor phase of liquid nitrogen. Analytical flow cytometry was used to check the purity and quantity of every magnetically sorted T cell population. Genomic DNA was isolated from each sorted fraction and quantified by UV absorbance on a Nanodrop 2000c. CDR1 and CDR2 are read off the germline V gene (reference sequence) as SEHNR and FQNEAQ. V trim: 2 bases; J trim: 3 bases; unmatched bases: 2. From cysteine to phenylalanine, the CDR3 is 14 amino acids long. Solely the CDR3 DNA is kept, with 42 bases framed from the first base.

This clonotype was sampled from a man aged 18 to 30 in good health. Some clones in this sample may be carry-over from other donors' samples. The chain couples TRBV7-9 to TRBJ2-7, with 9 bases in between that match TRBD1. The sequenced sample consisted of naive CD4+ T cells from PBMCs. The cell subset or site label for this specimen denotes: CD45RA+ positively selected. At the DNA level, the sequence is TGTGCCAGCAGCTTATGGGACAGGGTCTACGAGCAGTACTTC. This sequence encodes CASSLWDRVYEQYF.